This note documents a single TCR beta chain sequence. What it recognizes is unknown. The treatment here: approximately 9-day PBMC culture with coronavirus spike peptide pools or control peptides (ViraFEST assay). Positive PCR tests dated from March to December 2020, predating US Alpha, Beta and Delta variants. The data derive from a study of vaccination and CD4 T cells after COVID-19. This CDR3 is 17 amino acids long. Germline V gene data show CDR1 as SGHAT and CDR2 as FQDESV (reference sequence). Deletions cut 6 bases from V and 1 base from J, with 19 bases between. At the Johns Hopkins FTIC core, DNA taken from cultured CD4+ T cells was sequenced by way of the Oncomine TCR Beta short-read assay. MiXCR was run by TCRdb on the PCR reads, yielding one entry per CDR3 protein. The sample records over 10,000 distinct CDR3 sequences, approximately 52% being singletons. General study results and limits: Relatively small numbers of convalescent patients were studied, with no early post-infection timepoints included. Looking at convalescent patients, 304 of their 307 vaccine-specific clones were spike mono-reactive.

The sequence was collected from a human donor who had recovered from COVID-19. Material: CD4+ T cells from blood, cultured in vitro. The chain uses TRBV11-1 and TRBJ2-4, with D perhaps matching TRBD1 (5 bases). The CDR3 DNA follows: TGTGCCAGCAGGCCACCCCGTCCAGGGTTCGCCAAAAACATTCAGTACTTC. Its protein is CASRPPRPGFAKNIQYF.